Each of the 20 T cell receptor beta chains below was sequenced from the same sample in a study of blood T cell repertoires in COVID-19. TCRdb's copy holds only in-frame clones and misses some; the assay was immunoSEQ multiplex PCR. Among some 120,000 clones listed, over 80% were seen once. The sequenced material came from peripheral blood. These receptor sequences come from an older woman with acute or convalescent COVID-19.

The genes are TRBV4-1 and TRBJ2-1, with 12 bases fitting TRBD2. Germline assignment: CDR1 MGHRA and CDR2 YSYEKL. The CDR3 consists of 15 residues. V lost 1 base and J lost 7; bases outside the gene matches: 2. The CDR3 DNA sequence: TGCGCCAGCAGCCAAGGACTAGCGGGAGTAAATGAGCAGTTCTTC. It encodes CASSQGLAGVNEQFF.

This clone has a handful of counts. The chain couples TRBV5-1 to TRBJ2-5; TRBD1 matches 7 bases. The germline V gene encodes CDR1 SGHRS and CDR2 YFSETQ. Unmatched junction bases numbered 9, after V lost 3 bases and J lost 1 base. The CDR3 totals 16 residues. CDR3 residues: CASSSARDRFQETQYF. For the CDR3, the DNA is TGCGCCAGCAGCTCAGCTCGGGACAGATTCCAAGAGACCCAGTACTTC.

This clone appeared a few times. The V call is TRBV7-8, the J call TRBJ1-1, with 7 bases that match TRBD1. The CDR3 spans 17 residues. Per the germline V gene, CDR1 is SGHVS and CDR2 is FQNEAQ. V lost 5 bases to trimming and J lost 7 bases; unmatched junction nucleotides: 19. In DNA form, the CDR3 reads TGTGCCAGCAGCCTAACTTTTGCGGGGACAGTTAGCGATGAAGCTTTCTTT. It codes for CASSLTFAGTVSDEAFF.

The chain links TRBV5-6 to TRBJ2-7, with a weak D call TRBD2 (5 bases). Trimming cost V 4 bases and J 2 bases, with 7 bases left between them. The CDR3 is 12 residues long. Per the germline V gene, CDR1 is SGHDT and CDR2 is YYEEEE. CDR3 sequence (DNA): TGTGCCAGCAGCCCCGGGACCTACGAGCAGTACTTC. Protein sequence: CASSPGTYEQYF.

V and J are TRBV7-8 and TRBJ2-2; D remains unclear. With 2 bases removed from V and 7 bases from J, the gap between germline ends came to 5 bases. The CDR3 is 12 residues long. CDR1 is SGHVS, CDR2 FQNEAQ, per germline. The DNA for the CDR3 is TGTGCCAGCAGCTTATCGGGCGGGGAGCTGTTTTTT. Its translation: CASSLSGGELFF.

The chain is built from TRBV11-3 and TRBJ2-5, with 11 positions matching TRBD2. This CDR3 has 15 amino acids. Germline V gene sequence: CDR1 SGHNT, CDR2 YENEEA. The ends lost 5 bases at V and 5 bases at J; junction bases unmatched: 7. CDR3 protein: CASSPTSGVEETQYF. CDR3 in DNA: TGTGCCAGCAGCCCGACTAGCGGGGTGGAGGAGACCCAGTACTTC.

The V gene is TRBV25-1, the J gene TRBJ2-5; D is possibly TRBD1 (6 bases). V was shortened by 5 bases and J by 5 bases, with 18 bases between the two germline ends. Germline V gives CDR1 MGHDK, CDR2 SYGVNS. This CDR3 is built from 15 residues. The CDR3 sequence is CASSPPGTGTETQYF. Here the CDR3 DNA reads TGTGCCAGCAGTCCCCCGGGTACAGGGACGGAGACCCAGTACTTC. The whole variable domain, remainder taken from reference TRBV25-1 and TRBJ2-5, is EADIYQTPRYLVIGTGKKITLECSQTMGHDKMYWYQQDPGMELHLIHYSYGVNSTEKGDLSSESTVSRIRTEHFPLTLESARPSHTSQYLCASSPPGTGTETQYFGPGTRLLVL.

The V gene is TRBV7-2, the J gene TRBJ1-6; the match to TRBD1 covers 9 bases. This CDR3 has 15 residues. V lost 3 bases, J lost 9 bases, and 6 bases stayed unmatched. Germline V CDR1 and CDR2: SGHTA, FQGNSA. This CDR3 is CASSFRTGAGSPLHF. In nucleotides, the CDR3 is TGTGCCAGCAGCTTCCGGACAGGGGCAGGTTCACCCCTCCACTTT.

In DNA form, the CDR3 reads TGTGCCAGCAGCTTACTAGCGCCCAACACCGGGGAGCTGTTTTTT. Translated, it gives CASSLLAPNTGELFF. The chain recombines TRBV11-2 with TRBJ2-2; TRBD2 is a possible D gene (6 bases). This CDR3 has 15 residues. The V gene's germline CDR1 is SGHAT and CDR2 FQNNGV. The V gene lost 2 bases and the J gene lost 2 bases, with 9 bases spanning the gap. Complete variable domain (other parts from reference TRBV11-2 and TRBJ2-2): EAGVAQSPRYKIIEKRQSVAFWCNPISGHATLYWYQQILGQGPKLLIQFQNNGVVDDSQLPKDRFSAERLKGVDSTLKIQPAKLEDSAVYLCASSLLAPNTGELFFGEGSRLTVL.

The genes are TRBV7-9 and TRBJ1-2, with D tentatively TRBD1 (5 bases). CDR3 length equals 13 residues. Trimming stripped 4 bases from V and 4 bases from J, with 10 bases between. CDR1 SEHNR and CDR2 FQNEAQ come from the germline V gene (reference sequence). For the CDR3, the DNA is TGTGCCAGCAGCTACCAGGGCGTCTATGGCTACACCTTC. The encoded protein is CASSYQGVYGYTF.

The rearrangement links TRBV18 to TRBJ1-1; D perhaps matches TRBD1 (5 bases). The germline V gene has CDR1 KGHSH and CDR2 LQKENI. The CDR3 contains 12 residues. V was shortened by 1 base and J by 7 bases, with 7 bases between the two germline ends. This CDR3 is CASSPLQGEAFF. In DNA form, the CDR3 reads TGTGCCAGCTCACCACTCCAGGGTGAAGCTTTCTTT.

The chain has TRBV12-1 and TRBJ2-2; the D call TRBD2 from the table was never checked on the DNA. TRBV12-1 is a recognized pseudogene. This CDR3 contains 19 residues. The CDR3 reads CASSFALTPRPANTGELFF. CDR3 DNA sequence: TGTGCCAGCAGCTTTGCGCTAACCCCGCGGCCTGCGAACACCGGGGAGCTGTTTTTT.

The chain employs TRBV6-2 or TRBV6-3 and TRBJ2-7; TRBD2 agrees at 9 bases. Germline V gene lookup returns CDR1 MNHEY and CDR2 SVGEGT. Unmatched junction bases numbered 9, after V lost 4 bases and J lost 2 bases. The CDR3 spans 16 residues. CDR3 protein: CASSSPTSGVTYEQYF. CDR3 bases: TGTGCCAGCAGTTCGCCGACTAGCGGCGTAACCTACGAGCAGTACTTC.

The J gene is TRBJ1-3, the V gene TRBV9; 7 nucleotides agree with TRBD1. The CDR3 runs 15 residues. Germline-derived CDR1 and CDR2 are SGDLS and YYNGEE. Unmatched junction bases numbered 3, after V lost 3 bases and J lost 0 bases. The DNA of the CDR3 is TGTGCCAGCAGCGGCTCAGGGGGCTCTGGAAACACCATATATTTT. Amino acid sequence: CASSGSGGSGNTIYF.

V usage is TRBV6-5 and J usage is TRBJ2-7, with 10 bases matching TRBD2. Germline loops: CDR1 MNHEY, CDR2 SVGAGI. The V segment lost 5 bases and the J segment 1 base; nucleotides outside the gene matches: 5. There are 15 residues in the CDR3. The CDR3 nucleotides read TGTGCCAGCAGTCTGACTAGCGGGTCGTCCTACGAGCAGTACTTC. It codes for CASSLTSGSSYEQYF.

This clone was counted once. The chain links TRBV3-1 (or the pseudogene TRBV3-2) to TRBJ1-1; 10 nucleotides line up with TRBD1. Germline CDR1 is LGHDT and CDR2 is YNNKEL (reference sequence). The CDR3 length is 12 residues. The junction had 0 bases not matched to a gene; V was cut back by 3 bases and J by 8 bases. CDR3 amino acids: CASSQGQGEAFF. The DNA of the CDR3 is TGTGCCAGCAGCCAGGGACAGGGGGAAGCTTTCTTT.

V usage is TRBV7-2 and J usage is TRBJ1-5; D unresolved. This CDR3 contains 13 residues. V was cut by 3 bases and J by 4 bases, with 7 bases left in between. CDR1 is SGHTA, CDR2 FQGNSA, per germline. The CDR3 spells CASSFGENQPQHF. DNA for the CDR3: TGTGCCAGCAGCTTCGGGGAGAATCAGCCCCAGCATTTT. Combining the CDR3 with reference TRBV7-2 and TRBJ1-5 gives the whole variable domain GAGVSQSPSNKVTEKGKDVELRCDPISGHTALYWYRQSLGQGLEFLIYFQGNSAPDKSGLPSDRFSAERTGGSVSTLTIQRTQQEDSAVYLCASSFGENQPQHFGDGTRLSIL.

This clone turned up a few times. This chain connects TRBV4-2 to TRBJ2-1, with 7 positions matching TRBD2. Germline V CDR1 and CDR2: LGHNA, YNFKEQ. V lost 0 bases and J lost 4; bases outside the gene matches: 9. CDR3 size: 17 residues. The CDR3 reads CASSQEPGGGLYNEQFF. The DNA for the CDR3 is TGTGCCAGCAGCCAAGAACCCGGCGGGGGACTTTACAATGAGCAGTTCTTC.

The rearrangement links TRBV10-1 to TRBJ1-1; unclear D gene. Germline CDR1 WNHNN, CDR2 SYGVQD (reference sequence). The length of the CDR3 is 15 residues. V was shortened by 3 bases and J by 1 base, with 12 bases between the two germline ends. CDR3 amino acids: CASSDPASSNTEAFF. The CDR3 DNA is TGCGCCAGCAGTGACCCAGCGTCGTCGAACACTGAAGCTTTCTTT.

The CDR3 region has the DNA TGTGCCACCAGCAGAGATCTGGCAGGGACCGGGGAGCTGTTTTTT. It yields the protein CATSRDLAGTGELFF. The chain is built from TRBV15 and TRBJ2-2; D might be TRBD1 (5 bases). This CDR3 spans 15 amino acids. Germline lookup yields CDR1 LNHNV and CDR2 YYDKDF (reference sequence). V was cut by 0 bases and J by 5 bases, with 10 bases left in between.